The 2 T cell receptor beta chains presented below share a single source sample, sequenced in a study of blood T cells in healthy people across ages. A sample-barcoded 5' primer and a J-beta primer mix were used in a second PCR of about 7 to 11 cycles. Each CDR3 protein is one row after TCRdb ran MiXCR on the 5' RACE reads. This table has about 800,000 distinct CDR3 sequences, 20% to 30% appearing once. These sequences were also reported in another study, on T cells of mothers and their children.

The sequencing sample was made of blood. The receptors were gathered from a boy younger than 18 in good health.

V gene TRBV28 combines with J gene TRBJ2-2, with TRBD2 as a possible D gene (6 bases). CDR1 MDHEN and CDR2 SYDVKM come from the germline V gene. There are 14 residues in the CDR3. Trimming removed 1 base at V and 6 bases at J, with 9 bases between. The CDR3, as DNA: TGTGCCAGCAGTTTATCGCGGGGCTCCGGGGAGCTGTTTTTT. It translates to CASSLSRGSGELFF.

The chain recombines TRBV20-1 with TRBJ2-3, with D unresolved. Germline assignment: CDR1 DFQATT and CDR2 SNEGSKA (reference sequence). This CDR3 has 12 residues. V was cut by 6 bases and J by 0 bases, with 7 bases left in between. CDR3 DNA sequence: TGCAGTGCACACAGAAGCACAGATACGCAGTATTTT. Its protein is CSAHRSTDTQYF.